Following are 27 T cell receptor beta chains from one sample sequenced in a study of shared clonotypes between healthy human individuals. CD8 cells classed as naive were CD45RO-negative and positively selected for CCR7, excluding terminally differentiated effector memory CD45RA+ cells. Sequencing was performed with immunoSEQ multiplex PCR; in TCRdb, only in-frame clones are kept and a portion is missing. The sample consists of under 1 million clones, about 91% of them appearing once. The sample consisted of naive CD8+ T cells sorted from blood. Receptor source: a man aged 25 to 45 in good health.

The V call is TRBV25-1, the J call TRBJ1-2, with unresolved D. V gave up 8 bases and J gave up 2 bases, with 15 bases separating them. From germline, CDR1 is MGHDK and CDR2 SYGVNS. The CDR3 has 14 residues. Here the CDR3 DNA reads TGTGCCAGCTGGTTTACTGGGAAGAACTATGGCTACACCTTC. Its translation is CASWFTGKNYGYTF.

J is TRBJ1-2 and V is TRBV30; TRBD1 might be the D (6 bases). The CDR3 consists of 16 residues. Deletions cut 1 base from V and 4 bases from J, with 19 bases between. Per germline, CDR1 GTSNPN and CDR2 SVGIG (reference sequence). Here the CDR3 DNA reads TGTGCCTGGAGTGAGATTCGGGGGCGCGATCCCTATGGCTACACCTTC. Translated: CAWSEIRGRDPYGYTF. Filled out from reference TRBV30 and TRBJ1-2, the complete variable domain reads SQTIHQWPATLVQPVGSPLSLECTVEGTSNPNLYWYRQAAGRGLQLLFYSVGIGQISSEVPQNLSASRPQDRQFILSSKKLLLSDSGFYLCAWSEIRGRDPYGYTFGSGTRLTVV.

Points on this clone: Other DNA sequences from this sample encode an identical CDR3 as well. This rearrangement joins TRBV27 to TRBJ2-7; no clear D. Germline V CDR1 and CDR2: MNHEY, SMNVEV (reference sequence). With 6 bases removed from V and 4 bases from J, the gap between germline ends came to 7 bases. The CDR3 spans 11 residues. DNA of the CDR3: TGTGCCAGCAGCGGACCTTACGAGCAGTACTTC. Amino acid sequence: CASSGPYEQYF.

The V call is TRBV29-1, the J call TRBJ2-2; D may match TRBD1 or TRBD2 (5 bases each). This CDR3 has 14 residues. Germline V gene lookup returns CDR1 SQVTM and CDR2 ANQGSEA. Deletions cut 4 bases from V and 4 bases from J, with 13 bases between. CDR3 DNA: TGCAGCGTTGGGATCGGGGCGGTCACCGGGGAGCTGTTTTTT. Encoded protein: CSVGIGAVTGELFF.

For the CDR3, the DNA is TGTGCCAGTAGCTGGTCTTTTTTCGCCCACGAGCAGTACTTC. Amino acids: CASSWSFFAHEQYF. This rearrangement joins TRBV19 to TRBJ2-7; D is ambiguous. V lost 6 bases and J lost 5, with 17 bases in between. Germline CDR1 reads LNHDA; CDR2 reads SQIVND (reference sequence). The CDR3 runs 14 residues.

This chain connects TRBV19 to TRBJ2-3; 10 nucleotides align to TRBD2. This CDR3 comprises 20 residues. V lost 6 bases and J lost 3; bases outside the gene matches: 21. The V gene's germline CDR1 is LNHDA and CDR2 SQIVND (reference sequence). The CDR3 is CASSPRGSTLAGVNTDTQYF. The CDR3 coding sequence is TGTGCCAGTAGCCCCAGGGGGAGCACTCTAGCGGGAGTGAATACAGATACGCAGTATTTT.

This rearrangement joins TRBV7-8 to TRBJ2-1; D ambiguous. The CDR3 has 14 amino acids. Germline lookup yields CDR1 SGHVS and CDR2 FQNEAQ. Trimming took 0 bases from V and 0 from J, leaving 3 bases between them. The CDR3 spells CASSLASSYNEQFF. The CDR3 region has the DNA TGTGCCAGCAGCTTAGCTTCCTCCTACAATGAGCAGTTCTTC.

The V call is TRBV2, the J call TRBJ2-1; D is unresolved. The CDR3 runs 15 residues. V shed 3 bases and J shed 8 bases, with 17 bases lying between them. CDR1 is SNHLY and CDR2 is FYNNEI in the germline V gene. The CDR3 loop is CASSDPPTTPDEQFF. The CDR3 DNA follows: TGTGCCAGCAGTGACCCACCGACAACTCCCGATGAGCAGTTCTTC.

In the case of this clone: Since a far larger clone is one base different, this is likely a read error. Different DNA sequences within this sample yield the same CDR3. The chain links TRBV11-2 to TRBJ2-2; D is unresolved. Germline V gene data show CDR1 as SGHAT and CDR2 as FQNNGV. This CDR3 region has 12 residues. With 5 bases removed from V and 5 bases from J, the gap between germline ends came to 6 bases. The CDR3 is CASSPGTGELFF. The CDR3 DNA reads TGTGCCAGCAGCCCCGGAACCGGGGAGCTGTTTTTT.

The V call is TRBV5-6, the J call TRBJ2-7, with unresolved D. V was shortened by 1 base and J by 3 bases, with 14 bases between the two germline ends. The CDR3 sequence is 15 residues long. CDR1 is SGHDT, CDR2 YYEEEE, per germline. As DNA, the CDR3 is TGTGCCAGCAGCTTGAGCCCCCCGAACCTCTACGAGCAGTACTTC. Translation: CASSLSPPNLYEQYF.

The rearrangement uses TRBV28 and TRBJ2-7; TRBD2 matches at 9 bases. CDR1 and CDR2 (germline): MDHEN, SYDVKM. The trim removed 3 bases at V and 0 bases at J, leaving 15 bases unmatched. This CDR3 has 19 amino acids. The CDR3 protein is CASSFRGSGSALSSYEQYF. DNA for the CDR3: TGTGCCAGCAGTTTCAGGGGTAGCGGGAGTGCTCTAAGCTCCTACGAGCAGTACTTC. The whole variable domain, remainder taken from reference TRBV28 and TRBJ2-7, is DVKVTQSSRYLVKRTGEKVFLECVQDMDHENMFWYRQDPGLGLRLIYFSYDVKMKEKGDIPEGYSVSREKKERFSLILESASTNQTSMYLCASSFRGSGSALSSYEQYFGPGTRLTVT.

This chain connects TRBV6-1 to TRBJ2-7; 7 positions agree with TRBD1. V gave up 7 bases and J gave up 5 bases; unmatched junction bases: 14. Per germline, CDR1 MNHNS and CDR2 SASEGT. The CDR3 is made up of 15 amino acids. The CDR3 is CASKFRTGLTDEQYF. Here the CDR3 DNA reads TGTGCCAGCAAATTCAGGACAGGTTTGACGGACGAGCAGTACTTC.

The rearrangement uses TRBV11-2 and TRBJ2-7; TRBD2 might be the D (5 bases). The germline V and J ends were trimmed by 5 bases and 4 bases, with 18 bases remaining between them. CDR1 SGHAT and CDR2 FQNNGV come from the germline V gene. The CDR3 extends over 15 amino acids. The CDR3 nucleotides read TGTGCCAGCAGCAGCTGGGAAAAGGACTTTTACGAGCAGTACTTC. It translates to CASSSWEKDFYEQYF.

The chain recombines TRBV11-2 with TRBJ1-3; D is ambiguous. This CDR3 has 15 amino acids. V was trimmed by 5 bases and J by 0 bases, leaving 11 bases between them. Germline V gene data show CDR1 as SGHAT and CDR2 as FQNNGV. The DNA for the CDR3 is TGTGCCAGCAGCCCAGGACGGAGCTCTGGAAACACCATATATTTT. Its translation: CASSPGRSSGNTIYF.

The chain is built from TRBV5-6 and TRBJ2-7; no firm D call. CDR3 length: 13 amino acids. CDR1 and CDR2 from the germline V gene are SGHDT and YYEEEE. The germline V and J ends were trimmed by 4 bases and 3 bases, with 11 bases remaining between them. CDR3: CASSHYTDYEQYF. The CDR3 DNA is TGTGCCAGCAGCCATTATACGGACTACGAGCAGTACTTC. Full variable domain (outside the CDR3, taken from reference TRBV5-6 and TRBJ2-7): DAGVTQSPTHLIKTRGQQVTLRCSPKSGHDTVSWYQQALGQGPQFIFQYYEEEERQRGNFPDRFSGHQFPNYSSELNVNALLLGDSALYLCASSHYTDYEQYFGPGTRLTVT.

This chain joins TRBV7-2 and TRBJ1-1; no firm D call. The V end lost 3 bases, the J end lost 5 bases, and 10 bases lay between the germline ends. Germline V CDR1 and CDR2: SGHTA, FQGNSA. The CDR3 spans 13 residues. CDR3 coding DNA: TGTGCCAGCAGCTTTCCCCCCTCTACTGAAGCTTTCTTT. Translated, it gives CASSFPPSTEAFF. The full variable domain, its missing parts supplied by reference TRBV7-2 and TRBJ1-1, is GAGVSQSPSNKVTEKGKDVELRCDPISGHTALYWYRQSLGQGLEFLIYFQGNSAPDKSGLPSDRFSAERTGGSVSTLTIQRTQQEDSAVYLCASSFPPSTEAFFGQGTRLTVV.

J is TRBJ2-1 and V is TRBV5-1; TRBD2 matches at 9 bases. The junction had 7 bases not matched to a gene; V was cut back by 0 bases and J by 3 bases. The CDR3 runs 17 residues. CDR1 is SGHRS and CDR2 is YFSETQ in the germline V gene. CDR3 loop: CASSLGVAGARYNEQFF. CDR3 bases: TGCGCCAGCAGCTTGGGAGTAGCGGGAGCTCGCTACAATGAGCAGTTCTTC.

V gene TRBV5-4 combines with J gene TRBJ2-1, with 7 positions matching TRBD2. The V segment lost 4 bases and the J segment 4 bases; nucleotides outside the gene matches: 8. Germline V gives CDR1 SGHNT, CDR2 YYREEE (reference sequence). The CDR3 covers 15 residues. The CDR3 loop is CASSRTSDQYNEQFF. DNA of the CDR3: TGTGCCAGCAGCCGCACTAGCGATCAATACAATGAGCAGTTCTTC.

The genes are TRBV7-6 and TRBJ1-1; 11 bases line up with TRBD1. The CDR3 consists of 15 residues. CDR1 is SGHVS and CDR2 is FNYEAQ in the germline V gene. The ends lost 3 bases at V and 5 bases at J; junction bases unmatched: 5. Here the CDR3 reads CASSLGQGVETEAFF. Written as DNA, the CDR3 is TGTGCCAGCAGCTTGGGACAGGGGGTAGAAACTGAAGCTTTCTTT.

V is TRBV6-5 and J is TRBJ1-2; possible D gene TRBD1, 6 bases. The CDR3 consists of 14 residues. Trimming took 1 base from V and 6 from J, leaving 12 bases between them. Germline values: CDR1 MNHEY, CDR2 SVGAGI. This chain's CDR3 is CASSYLEGGDGYTF. CDR3 bases: TGTGCCAGCAGTTACTTAGAGGGGGGAGATGGCTACACCTTC.

The chain combines TRBV7-3 with TRBJ1-1; D ambiguous. Germline assignment: CDR1 SGHTA and CDR2 FQGTGA. Between the trimmed V and J ends, which lost 2 bases and 2 bases, there was a span of 12 bases. This CDR3 has 15 amino acids. As DNA, the CDR3 is TGTGCCAGCAGCTTATCGGGCCATTCCAACACTGAAGCTTTCTTT. This gives the protein CASSLSGHSNTEAFF.

This chain joins TRBV28 and TRBJ2-1, with 8 bases matching TRBD1. The trim removed 7 bases at V and 9 bases at J, leaving 17 bases unmatched. The CDR3 is 16 amino acids. Germline V gives CDR1 MDHEN, CDR2 SYDVKM. CDR3 loop: CASNKAAGGVLFEQFF. The CDR3 nucleotides read TGTGCCAGCAATAAAGCCGCAGGGGGCGTGCTTTTTGAGCAGTTCTTC.

J is TRBJ2-3 and V is TRBV4-1, with TRBD2 matching 10 bases. The CDR3 consists of 19 residues. CDR1 is MGHRA and CDR2 is YSYEKL in the germline V gene. J was trimmed by 4 bases and V by 2 bases; bases with no gene match: 15. CDR3 nucleotide sequence: TGCGCCAGCAGCCAACGCCCCCCTAGCGGGAGTATATTCCCAGATACGCAGTATTTT. It codes for CASSQRPPSGSIFPDTQYF.

The sample holds a few counts of this clone. V gene TRBV7-3 combines with J gene TRBJ1-1, with 8 bases aligning to TRBD1. Germline CDR1 is SGHTA and CDR2 is FQGTGA. Trimming cost V 4 bases and J 1 base; bases outside gene matches: 2. This CDR3 contains 14 residues. The CDR3 coding sequence is TGTGCCAGCAGCTCTGGACAGGGGAACACTGAAGCTTTCTTT. Its protein product is CASSSGQGNTEAFF.

The rearrangement links TRBV11-2 to TRBJ2-7; TRBD1 aligns across 9 bases. Per germline, CDR1 SGHAT and CDR2 FQNNGV. This CDR3 contains 14 residues. V gave up 4 bases and J gave up 3 bases; unmatched junction bases: 4. The CDR3 spells CASSSGTGYYEQYF. CDR3 in DNA: TGTGCCAGCAGCTCCGGGACAGGGTACTACGAGCAGTACTTC.

The V gene is TRBV29-1, the J gene TRBJ2-5; D not certain. V gave up 0 bases and J gave up 5 bases, with 16 bases separating them. The CDR3 length is 15 residues. CDR1 is SQVTM and CDR2 is ANQGSEA in the germline V gene. CDR3 sequence reads: CSVEDRRLVRETQYF. In DNA form, the CDR3 reads TGCAGCGTTGAAGATCGTCGGCTTGTGCGGGAGACCCAGTACTTC.

This chain uses TRBV7-9 with TRBJ2-7; 7 bases match TRBD2. The CDR3 sequence is 14 residues long. Unmatched junction bases numbered 6, after V lost 5 bases and J lost 2 bases. CDR1 is SEHNR and CDR2 is FQNEAQ in the germline V gene (reference sequence). The CDR3 loop reads CASSRGGGPYEQYF. The CDR3 region has the DNA TGTGCCAGCAGCCGGGGCGGGGGACCCTACGAGCAGTACTTC.